The present entry profiles one TCR beta chain with its context. No cognate antigen has been identified for it. No much larger clonotype is one base removed from it; base qualities were not supplied. V and J lose 5 bases and 6 bases, and a span of 11 bases separates them. Taken from the germline V gene (reference sequence), the CDR1 and CDR2 loops are LNHDA and SQIVND. The CDR3 starts with the cysteine, ends with the phenylalanine, and has 13 residues. Only CDR3 DNA is held: 39 bases, read in frame from base 1. This entry comes from a study of blood T cell repertoires in COVID-19 (dated by TCRdb to the early 2020s). At the level of the whole study: Samples covering the acute and convalescent phases of COVID-19 were provided by collaborators in the United States, Italy and Spain. The material from the prospective study consisted of cDNA or gDNA derived from T cells, B-cell-depleted T cells, or PBMCs. The dataset comprised deeply sampled blood TCRbeta repertoires from subjects exposed to, actively infected with, or recovered from COVID-19. The repertoires were released in a freely available public database meant as a resource for research on the immune response to SARS-CoV-2. The samples were drawn from two sources: the first 160 participants of the ongoing ImmuneRACE study, and 1,000 to 1,500 subjects contributed by 6 global collaborators. Nearly every sample came with metadata listing a de-identified subject ID, COVID-19 status, age in years and sex. HLA class I and class II types, where available, came from metadata supplied by the sample provider rather than from assay-based typing. Summary of the overall study and its limitations: Clinical and demographic metadata were provided uncurated, with the amount varying by source and participant.

The immunoSEQ Assay, a bias-controlled multiplex PCR, was used to amplify TCRbeta CDR3 regions from genomic DNA. The published analysis was carried out like this. The number of nucleated cells in each sample was estimated from the amplification of reference gene primers within the assay. Sequence reads were collapsed and filtered to measure the absolute abundance of every unique TCRbeta CDR3 rearrangement. For each sample, productive Simpson clonality was calculated as the square root of Simpson's diversity index over productive rearrangements. Here the immuneACCESS table is served through TCRdb, limited to in-frame sequences with V and J called. Missing clones are a known gap in these copies; in checked studies unresolved V genes cover under half, and the rest lacks a known reason. D and trimming were read from the DNA, whereas the V and J calls and clone size are those reported in that table. The sample profile shows roughly 180,000 clones; 75% to 90% of them were found once. The ten largest account for 6.2% of the sample.

Enrolling through a virtual design, the prospective study's participants ranged in age from roughly 18 to 90 years and lived across 24 United States geographic areas. To assign participants to cohorts, the prospective study relied on clinical history that participants themselves reported in a screening survey and a study questionnaire. Recovered participants in ImmuneRACE Cohort 3 were defined as having two consecutive negative NP/OP PCR tests, clearance from a healthcare professional, or resolution of symptoms. In the prospective study, mobile phlebotomists collected whole blood, serum and a nasopharyngeal or oropharyngeal swab from each participant. Prospective study participants could optionally give additional blood draws and questionnaires over an approximately 2-month period. Before DNA extraction, blood samples from the prospective study were shipped at room temperature or frozen.

The source of this sequence is a middle-aged man who had recovered from COVID-19. This chain joins TRBV19 to TRBJ2-1; no D gene can be assigned with confidence. The sequencing sample was made of PBMCs or T cells enriched from blood (not recorded which). The CDR3 loop reads CASSFRRGNEQFF. At the DNA level, the sequence is TGTGCCAGTAGTTTCCGACGAGGCAATGAGCAGTTCTTC.